The rows below give T cell receptor beta chains drawn from one sample of a study of T cells in Graves' hyperthyroidism and ophthalmopathy. TCRdb passed the multiplex PCR reads through MiXCR, listing each CDR3 protein once. The sample shows about 720,000 distinct CDR3 sequences, around a sixth of them seen only once. The source material was blood. These receptor sequences come from a woman aged 50 to 60 with Graves' hyperthyroidism that later progressed to Graves' ophthalmopathy. Each CDR3 is given with its conserved first and last residue. The order of the fields is CDR3 length, V gene, D gene, clone size, J gene, CDR3 DNA, CDR3 protein. A D gene is named only where the DNA matches it firmly. Clone size appears in some rows only: once, few, many, or a class for an expanded clone.

>13|TRBV7-6|.|many|TRBJ2-3
TGTGCCAGCAGTCGTACCCCCCCAGATACGCAGTATTTT
CASSRTPPDTQYF
>13|TRBV6-1|.|few|TRBJ2-2
TGTGCCAGCAGTGCAGGCTTCACCGGGGAGCTGTTTTTT
CASSAGFTGELFF
>14|TRBV3-1|.|many|TRBJ1-2
TGTGCCAGCAGCCAAGACAGGCTAACCTATGGCTACACCTTC
CASSQDRLTYGYTF
>19|TRBV6-2/TRBV6-3|.|many|TRBJ1-1
TGTGCCAGCAGTTACTCTCGACAGTCCACCTCACGCATGAACACTGAAGCTTTCTTT
CASSYSRQSTSRMNTEAFF
>15|TRBV5-1|TRBD1|.|TRBJ1-2
TGCGCCAGCAGCTTGGTTCCCACAGGGGGCTATGGCTACACCTTC
CASSLVPTGGYGYTF
>13|TRBV19|.|many|TRBJ1-1
TGTGCCAGTGGGGGAAACGGGTTCACTGAAGCTTTCTTT
CASGGNGFTEAFF
>17|TRBV20-1|TRBD1|few|TRBJ1-6
TGCAGTGCTAGGGGACAGGGCTTCACCCTCTATAATTCACCCCTCCACTTT
CSARGQGFTLYNSPLHF
>14|TRBV3-1|TRBD1|many|TRBJ1-2
TGTGCCAGCAGCCCGGAGGACAGGTGGTATGGCTACACCTTC
CASSPEDRWYGYTF
>15|TRBV19|.|.|TRBJ2-1
TGTGCCAGTAGCCTACAGGACCACTCCTACAATGAGCAGTTCTTC
CASSLQDHSYNEQFF
>16|TRBV7-2|TRBD2|few|TRBJ2-1
TGTACCAGCAGCCTGGCAGCTAGCGGGGGGTTCGGTGAGCAGTTCTTC
CTSSLAASGGFGEQFF
>13|TRBV29-1|.|few|TRBJ1-1
TGCAGCGTTGAAGGGGGGGGGGGGACTGAAGCTTTCTTT
CSVEGGGGTEAFF